This T cell receptor (beta chain) is from a study of T cells after yellow fever vaccination. About the research overall: Staining for CD3, CD45RA, CCR7 and CD95 enabled sorting of EM, EMRA, CM and Tscm memory subsets.

From germline, CDR1 is SGHTA and CDR2 FQGNSA. The CDR3 consists of 14 residues. The junction had 4 bases not matched to a gene; V was cut back by 1 base and J by 4 bases. General observations from the study: The CD4 compartment and the CD8 compartment contained a small share of clonotypes in common.

TCR cDNA was made by 5'RACE template switching, adding a universal primer site and UMIs. MiXCR, run by TCRdb on the 5' RACE reads, gives a single entry per CDR3 protein. There are approximately 9,300 distinct CDR3 sequences in the sample; 4% to 6% occur only once, and 1.6% lies in the top ten. This clonotype is categorized as medium-sized. The sample in question was PBMCs, either bulk or a sorted T-cell subset (CD4+, CD8+, memory, or dextramer-sorted; not recorded which), obtained approximately 15 days after the first yellow fever vaccination. The chain carries TRBV7-2 and TRBJ2-7; TRBD1 matches 7 bases. The sequence derives from a man aged 18 to 29 who received the YFV17D yellow fever vaccine. CDR3 bases: TGTGCCAGCAGCTTAGAGAGGGGGCTATACGAGCAGTACTTC. Translating gives CASSLERGLYEQYF.